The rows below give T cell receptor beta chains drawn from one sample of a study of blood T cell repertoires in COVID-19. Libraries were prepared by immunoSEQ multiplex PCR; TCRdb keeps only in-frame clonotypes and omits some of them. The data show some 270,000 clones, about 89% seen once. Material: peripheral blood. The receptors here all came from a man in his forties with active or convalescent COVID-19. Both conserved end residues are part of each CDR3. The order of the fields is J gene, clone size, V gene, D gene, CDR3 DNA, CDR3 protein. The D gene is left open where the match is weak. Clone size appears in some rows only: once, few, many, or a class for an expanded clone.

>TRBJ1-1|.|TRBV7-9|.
TGTGCCAGCAGCCCGCGGGACACTGAAGCTTTCTTT
CASSPRDTEAFF
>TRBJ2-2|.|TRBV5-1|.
TGCGCCAGCAGCTTGGCCCAGGGTGACACCGGGGAGCTGTTTTTT
CASSLAQGDTGELFF
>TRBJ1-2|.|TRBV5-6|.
TGTGCCAGCAGCTTCCCAGGACAGCGACTCTATGGCTACACCTTC
CASSFPGQRLYGYTF
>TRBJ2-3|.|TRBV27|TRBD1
TGTGCCAGCAGTACAGGGGGAGATACGCAGTATTTT
CASSTGGDTQYF
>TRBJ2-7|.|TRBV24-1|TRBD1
TGTGCCACCAGTGACCCAGGACAGGGAGCGCCCTACGAGCAGTACTTC
CATSDPGQGAPYEQYF
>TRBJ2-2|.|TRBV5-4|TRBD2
TGTGCCAGCAGCTTGCTGAGAGGACTAGCGGGAGAATCCGGGGAGCTGTTTTTT
CASSLLRGLAGESGELFF
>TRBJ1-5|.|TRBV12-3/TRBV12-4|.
TGTGCCAGCAGTTCTAAGGAGGGTCAGCCCCAGCATTTT
CASSSKEGQPQHF
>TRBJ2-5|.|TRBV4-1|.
TGCGCCAGCAGTGCACTAATCCCTCCTAGCGAGACCCAGTACTTC
CASSALIPPSETQYF
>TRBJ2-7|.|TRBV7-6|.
TGTGCCAGCAGCTTATCTACCTCCGAGCAGTACTTC
CASSLSTSEQYF
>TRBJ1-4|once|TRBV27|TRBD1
TGTGCCAGCACCCCTCAGGGGGGAGGTGAAAAACTGTTTTTT
CASTPQGGGEKLFF
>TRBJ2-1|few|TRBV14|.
TGTGCCAGCAGCCAAGGATCCCACTCCCTTGAGCAGTTCTTC
CASSQGSHSLEQFF
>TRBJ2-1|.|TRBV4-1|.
TGCGCCAGCAGCCAAGAGGGAGATGAGCAGTTCTTC
CASSQEGDEQFF
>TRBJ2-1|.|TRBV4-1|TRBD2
TGCGCCAGCAGCGGCCCCGGACTAGCGGGAGTTAATGAGCAGTTCTTC
CASSGPGLAGVNEQFF
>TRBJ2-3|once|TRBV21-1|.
TGTGCCAGCAGCAATATACACCCCTACACAGGTACGCAGTATTTT
CASSNIHPYTGTQYF
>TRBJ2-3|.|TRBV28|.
TGTGCCAGCAGCTCCACCGGCGGGATCACAGATACGCAGTATTTT
CASSSTGGITDTQYF
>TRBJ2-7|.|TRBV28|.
TGTGCCAGCCAGGCCCGGTACGAGCAGTACTTC
CASQARYEQYF
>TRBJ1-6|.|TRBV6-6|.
TGTGCCAGCAGTTACCTGTCGGGGAACTATAATTCACCCCTCCACTTT
CASSYLSGNYNSPLHF
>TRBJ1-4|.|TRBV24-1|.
TGTGCCACCCAGGACAGCTCAACTAATGAAAAACTGTTTTTT
CATQDSSTNEKLFF
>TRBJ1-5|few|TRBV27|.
TGTGCCAGCAGTTTCGGAGGGGTTCGTCAGCCCCAGCATTTT
CASSFGGVRQPQHF
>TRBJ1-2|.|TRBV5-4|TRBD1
TGTGCCAGCAGCGGGGGACAGGAAAATGGCTACACCTTC
CASSGGQENGYTF
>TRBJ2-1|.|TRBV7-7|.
TGTGCTAGCCGACCGATGTACGGCCCTGAGGTGAATGAGCAGTTCTTC
CASRPMYGPEVNEQFF
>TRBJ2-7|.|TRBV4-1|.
TGCGCCAGCAGCCAACCCAGGGCGGACTACGAGCAGTACTTC
CASSQPRADYEQYF
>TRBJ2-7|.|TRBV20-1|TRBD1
TGCAGTGCTAGTGTCGACAGGGCCCACGAGCAGTACTTC
CSASVDRAHEQYF
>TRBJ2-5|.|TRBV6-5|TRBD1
TGTGCCAGCACCAAGGGGCAGGGGGCTTCAGAGACCCAGTACTTC
CASTKGQGASETQYF
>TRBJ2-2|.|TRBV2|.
TGTGCCAGCAGTGAACAGGGGTCCGGGGAGCTGTTTTTT
CASSEQGSGELFF
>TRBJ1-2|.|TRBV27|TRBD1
TGTGCCAGCAGTTTATCCCGGGACAGGGGGGACCATGGCTACACCTTC
CASSLSRDRGDHGYTF
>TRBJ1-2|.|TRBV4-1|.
TGCGCCAGCAGCCAAAGCCCAGGAAATAACTATGGCTACACCTTC
CASSQSPGNNYGYTF
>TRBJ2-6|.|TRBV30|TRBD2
TGTGCCTGGACCTCAAGCGGGGGAGCCGGGGCCAACGTCCTGACTTTC
CAWTSSGGAGANVLTF
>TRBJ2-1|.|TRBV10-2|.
TGCGCCACCATGTGGGGGGAAGAGCAGTTCTTC
CATMWGEEQFF
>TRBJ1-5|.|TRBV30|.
TGTGCCTGGAGTGGACAGGTATATCAGCCCCAGCATTTT
CAWSGQVYQPQHF
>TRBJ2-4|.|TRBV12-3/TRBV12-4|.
TGTGCCAGCAGTCTTCAGACAGGTGACATTCAGTACTTC
CASSLQTGDIQYF
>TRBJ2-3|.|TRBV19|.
TGTGCCAGTAGTATGATAATAGGTCACTACCGAGGCACAGATACGCAGTATTTT
CASSMIIGHYRGTDTQYF
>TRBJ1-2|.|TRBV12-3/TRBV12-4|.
TGTGCCAGCAGTTACAGGGTCGGAGATGGCTACACCTTC
CASSYRVGDGYTF
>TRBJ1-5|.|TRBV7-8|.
TGTGCCAGCAGCCCCCAAGTAGAGCGCAATCAGCCCCAGCATTTT
CASSPQVERNQPQHF
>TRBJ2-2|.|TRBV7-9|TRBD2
TGTGCCAGCGGACCCAACGGGGGGTCCGGGGAGCTGTTTTTT
CASGPNGGSGELFF
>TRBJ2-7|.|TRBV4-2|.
TGTGCCAGCAGACGAGACAACTACGAGCAGTACTTC
CASRRDNYEQYF
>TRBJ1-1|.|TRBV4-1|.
TGCGCCAGCAGCCGCGACAGTTTGGGGCACACTGAAGCTTTCTTT
CASSRDSLGHTEAFF
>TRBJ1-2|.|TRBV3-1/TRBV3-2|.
TGTGCCAGCAGCCATGGCAGAGGGGGCTACACCTTC
CASSHGRGGYTF
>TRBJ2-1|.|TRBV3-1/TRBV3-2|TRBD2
TGTGCCAGCAGCCAAGTTTTAGCGGGAGTCTACAATGAGCAGTTCTTC
CASSQVLAGVYNEQFF